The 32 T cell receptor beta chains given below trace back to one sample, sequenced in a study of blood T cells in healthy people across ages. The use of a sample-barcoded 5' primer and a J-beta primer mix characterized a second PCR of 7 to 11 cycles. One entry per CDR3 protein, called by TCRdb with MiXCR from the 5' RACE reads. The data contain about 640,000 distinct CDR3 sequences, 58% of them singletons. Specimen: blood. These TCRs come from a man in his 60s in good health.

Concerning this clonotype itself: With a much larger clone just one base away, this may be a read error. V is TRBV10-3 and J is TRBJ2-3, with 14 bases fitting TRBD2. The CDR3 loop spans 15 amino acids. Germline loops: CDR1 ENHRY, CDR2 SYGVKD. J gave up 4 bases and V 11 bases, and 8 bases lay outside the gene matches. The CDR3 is CAARLAGGTADTQYF. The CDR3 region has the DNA TGTGCCGCCCGACTAGCGGGGGGGACCGCAGATACGCAGTATTTT.

The CDR3 bases are TGTGCCATCAGCGGGACCTCCTACGAGCAGTACTTC. Protein product: CAISGTSYEQYF. The V and J genes are TRBV10-3 and TRBJ2-7, with D tentatively TRBD1 or TRBD2 (5 bases each). Germline CDR1 is ENHRY and CDR2 is SYGVKD. Trimming took off 6 bases at V and 0 bases at J, with 6 bases between the two ends. This CDR3 has 12 amino acids.

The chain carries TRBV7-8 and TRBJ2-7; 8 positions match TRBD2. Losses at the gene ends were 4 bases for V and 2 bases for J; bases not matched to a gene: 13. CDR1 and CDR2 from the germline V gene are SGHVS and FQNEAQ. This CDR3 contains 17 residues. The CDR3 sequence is CASSSNSGGPQPYEQYF. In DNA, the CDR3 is TGTGCCAGCAGCTCAAACTCGGGAGGGCCTCAGCCCTACGAGCAGTACTTC.

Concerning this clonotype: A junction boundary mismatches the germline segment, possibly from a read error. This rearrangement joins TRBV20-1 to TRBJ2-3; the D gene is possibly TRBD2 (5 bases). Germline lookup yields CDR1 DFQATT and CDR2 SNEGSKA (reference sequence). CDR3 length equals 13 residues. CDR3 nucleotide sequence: TGCAGTGCTCAGGACCCGATCGGGGATACGCGGTATTTT. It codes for CSAQDPIGDTRYF.

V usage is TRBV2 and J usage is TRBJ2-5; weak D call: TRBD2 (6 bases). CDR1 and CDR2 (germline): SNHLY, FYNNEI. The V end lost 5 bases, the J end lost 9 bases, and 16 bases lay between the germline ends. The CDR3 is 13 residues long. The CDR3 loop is CASSPGSLGAQYF. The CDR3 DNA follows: TGTGCCAGCAGTCCCGGGAGCCTAGGGGCCCAGTACTTC.

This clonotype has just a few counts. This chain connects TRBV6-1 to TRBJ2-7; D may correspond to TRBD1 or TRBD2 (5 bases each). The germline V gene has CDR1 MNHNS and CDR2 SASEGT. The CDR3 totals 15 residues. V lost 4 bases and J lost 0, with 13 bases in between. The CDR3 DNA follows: TGTGCCAGCAGTGGGGCCCCAGGGAGCTCCTACGAGCAGTACTTC. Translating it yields CASSGAPGSSYEQYF.

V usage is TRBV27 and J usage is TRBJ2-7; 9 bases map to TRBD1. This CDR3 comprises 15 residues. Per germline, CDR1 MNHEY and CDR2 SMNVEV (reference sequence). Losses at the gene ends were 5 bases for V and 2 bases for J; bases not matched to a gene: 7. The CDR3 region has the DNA TGTGCCAGCAGTGATGCCGGGACAGGGACCTACGAGCAGTACTTC. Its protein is CASSDAGTGTYEQYF.

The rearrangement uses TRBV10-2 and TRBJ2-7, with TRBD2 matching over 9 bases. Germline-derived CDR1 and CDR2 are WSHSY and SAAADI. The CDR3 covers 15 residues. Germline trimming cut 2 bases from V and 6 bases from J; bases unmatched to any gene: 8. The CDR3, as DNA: TGCGCCAGCAGTGAGCGGTCTAGCGGGGAGGGCGAGCAGTACTTC. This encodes CASSERSSGEGEQYF.

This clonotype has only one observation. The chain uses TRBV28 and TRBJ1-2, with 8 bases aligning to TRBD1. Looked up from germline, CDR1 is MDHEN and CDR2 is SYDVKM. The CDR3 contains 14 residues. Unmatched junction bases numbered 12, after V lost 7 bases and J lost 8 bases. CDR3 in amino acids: CASTSGDRPRGYTF. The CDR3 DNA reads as TGTGCCAGCACCAGCGGGGACAGGCCCCGGGGCTACACCTTC.

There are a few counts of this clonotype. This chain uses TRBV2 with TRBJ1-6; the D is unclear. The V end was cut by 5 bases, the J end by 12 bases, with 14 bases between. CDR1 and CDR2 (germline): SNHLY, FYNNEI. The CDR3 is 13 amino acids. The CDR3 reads CASSPLGGLPLHF. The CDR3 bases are TGTGCCAGCAGTCCCCTCGGAGGCCTACCCCTCCACTTT.

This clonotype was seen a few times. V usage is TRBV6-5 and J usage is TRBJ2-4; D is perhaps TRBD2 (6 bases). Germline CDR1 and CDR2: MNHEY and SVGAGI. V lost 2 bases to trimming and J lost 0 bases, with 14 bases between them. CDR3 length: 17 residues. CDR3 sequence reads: CASSYTLGTGAKNIQYF. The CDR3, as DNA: TGTGCCAGCAGTTACACCCTTGGGACTGGAGCCAAAAACATTCAGTACTTC.

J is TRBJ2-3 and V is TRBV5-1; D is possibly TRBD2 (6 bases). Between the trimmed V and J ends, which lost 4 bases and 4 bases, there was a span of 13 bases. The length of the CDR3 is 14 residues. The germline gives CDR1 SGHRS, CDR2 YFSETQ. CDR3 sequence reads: CASSADYFSDTQYF. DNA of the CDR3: TGCGCCAGCAGCGCGGACTACTTCTCAGATACGCAGTATTTT.

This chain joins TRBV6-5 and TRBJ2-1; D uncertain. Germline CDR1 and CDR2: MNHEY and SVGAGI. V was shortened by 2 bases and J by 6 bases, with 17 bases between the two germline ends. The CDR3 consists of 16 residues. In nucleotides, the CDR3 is TGTGCCAGCAGTTACCCCTCCCTGGGGAAGGGCAATGAGCAGTTCTTC. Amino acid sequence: CASSYPSLGKGNEQFF.

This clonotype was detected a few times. CDR3 residues: CATSKYRGATYEQYF. The CDR3 DNA reads as TGTGCCACCAGCAAATACCGGGGGGCAACCTACGAGCAGTACTTC. V and J are TRBV15 and TRBJ2-7; a possible D gene is TRBD2 (7 bases). Deletions cut 4 bases from V and 2 bases from J, with 15 bases between. Looked up from germline, CDR1 is LNHNV and CDR2 is YYDKDF (reference sequence). This CDR3 is built from 15 residues. Supplemented by reference TRBV15 and TRBJ2-7, the full variable domain reads DAMVIQNPRYQVTQFGKPVTLSCSQTLNHNVMYWYQQKSSQAPKLLFHYYDKDFNNEADTPDNFQSRRPNTSFCFLDIRSPGLGDTAMYLCATSKYRGATYEQYFGPGTRLTVT.

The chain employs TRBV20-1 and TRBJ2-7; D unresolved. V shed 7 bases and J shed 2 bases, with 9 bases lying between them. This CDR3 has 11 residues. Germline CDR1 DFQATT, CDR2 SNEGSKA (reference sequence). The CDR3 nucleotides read TGCAGTGGCCAGGCAACCTACGAGCAGTACTTC. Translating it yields CSGQATYEQYF.

CDR3 sequence: CASSLTPGPSFFYGYTF. CDR3 coding DNA: TGTGCCAGCAGTCTAACGCCGGGACCATCCTTCTTCTATGGCTACACCTTC. The rearrangement links TRBV6-2 or TRBV6-3 to TRBJ1-2; D perhaps matches TRBD1 (5 bases). V dropped 5 bases and J dropped 4 bases, with 23 bases sitting between them. Looked up from germline, CDR1 is MNHEY and CDR2 is SVGEGT. The CDR3 runs 17 residues.

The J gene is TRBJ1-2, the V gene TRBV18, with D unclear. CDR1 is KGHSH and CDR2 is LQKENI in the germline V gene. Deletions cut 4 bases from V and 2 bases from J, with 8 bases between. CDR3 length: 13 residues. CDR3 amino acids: CASSQQTNYGYTF. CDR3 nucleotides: TGTGCCAGCTCACAACAGACCAACTATGGCTACACCTTC.

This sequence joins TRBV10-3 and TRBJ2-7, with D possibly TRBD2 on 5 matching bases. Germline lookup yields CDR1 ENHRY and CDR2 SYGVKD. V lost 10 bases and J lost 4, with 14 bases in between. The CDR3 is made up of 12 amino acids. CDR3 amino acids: CASQESGYEQYF. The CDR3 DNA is TGTGCCAGTCAGGAGTCGGGATACGAGCAGTACTTC.

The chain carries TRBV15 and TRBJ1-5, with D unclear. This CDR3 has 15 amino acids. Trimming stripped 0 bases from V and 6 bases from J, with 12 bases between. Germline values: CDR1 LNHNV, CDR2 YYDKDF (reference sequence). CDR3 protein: CATSREPGRGQPQHF. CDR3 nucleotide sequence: TGTGCCACCAGCAGAGAGCCGGGGAGAGGTCAGCCCCAGCATTTT. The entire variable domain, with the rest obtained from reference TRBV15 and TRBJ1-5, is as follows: DAMVIQNPRYQVTQFGKPVTLSCSQTLNHNVMYWYQQKSSQAPKLLFHYYDKDFNNEADTPDNFQSRRPNTSFCFLDIRSPGLGDTAMYLCATSREPGRGQPQHFGDGTRLSIL.

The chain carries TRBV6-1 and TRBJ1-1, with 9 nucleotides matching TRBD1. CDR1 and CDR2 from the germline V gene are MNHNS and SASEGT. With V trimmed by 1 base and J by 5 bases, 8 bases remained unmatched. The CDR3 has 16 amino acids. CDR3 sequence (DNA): TGTGCCAGCAGTGAAGACAGGGGGCGAAGTGATACTGAAGCTTTCTTT. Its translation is CASSEDRGRSDTEAFF.

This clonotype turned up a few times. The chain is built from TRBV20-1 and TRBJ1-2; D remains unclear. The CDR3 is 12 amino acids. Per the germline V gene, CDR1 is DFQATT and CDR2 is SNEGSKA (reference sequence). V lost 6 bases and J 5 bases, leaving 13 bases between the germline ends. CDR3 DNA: TGCAGTGCCCTCGCGGGCGCGTATGGCTACACCTTC. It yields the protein CSALAGAYGYTF.

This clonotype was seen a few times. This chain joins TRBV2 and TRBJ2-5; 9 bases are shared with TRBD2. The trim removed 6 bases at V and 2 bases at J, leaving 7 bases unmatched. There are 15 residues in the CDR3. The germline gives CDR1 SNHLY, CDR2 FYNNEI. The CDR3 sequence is CASSLPLAGQETQYF. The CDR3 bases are TGTGCCAGCAGCCTTCCCCTAGCGGGGCAAGAGACCCAGTACTTC.

The CDR3 bases are TGCAGCGTGGGACTCTTGGGGGGGCCTAGTGGAGAGACCCAGTACTTC. Translating gives CSVGLLGGPSGETQYF. The V call is TRBV29-1, the J call TRBJ2-5, with D perhaps TRBD2 (7 bases). The CDR3 contains 16 residues. V lost 6 bases and J 4 bases, leaving 24 bases between the germline ends. Germline loops: CDR1 SQVTM, CDR2 ANQGSEA.

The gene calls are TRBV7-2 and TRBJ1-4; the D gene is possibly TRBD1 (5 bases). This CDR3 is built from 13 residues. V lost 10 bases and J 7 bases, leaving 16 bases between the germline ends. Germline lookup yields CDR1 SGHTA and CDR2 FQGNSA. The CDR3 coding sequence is TGTGCCACCGCCCCCATGAGGGGTGAAAAACTGTTTTTT. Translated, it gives CATAPMRGEKLFF.

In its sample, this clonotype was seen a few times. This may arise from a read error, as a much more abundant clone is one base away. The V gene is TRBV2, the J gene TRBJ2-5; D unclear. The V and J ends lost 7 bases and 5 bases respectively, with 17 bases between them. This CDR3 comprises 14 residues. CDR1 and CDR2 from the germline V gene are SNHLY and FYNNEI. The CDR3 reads CASKRRLGRETQYF. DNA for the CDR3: TGTGCCAGCAAGCGTCGCCTAGGTCGGGAGACCCAGTACTTC.

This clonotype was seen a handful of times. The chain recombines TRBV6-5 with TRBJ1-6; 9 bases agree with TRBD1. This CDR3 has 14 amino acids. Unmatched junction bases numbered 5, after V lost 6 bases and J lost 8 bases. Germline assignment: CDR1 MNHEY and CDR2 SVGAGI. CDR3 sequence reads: CASSRDREDSPLHF. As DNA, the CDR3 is TGTGCCAGCAGCCGGGACAGGGAGGATTCACCCCTCCACTTT.

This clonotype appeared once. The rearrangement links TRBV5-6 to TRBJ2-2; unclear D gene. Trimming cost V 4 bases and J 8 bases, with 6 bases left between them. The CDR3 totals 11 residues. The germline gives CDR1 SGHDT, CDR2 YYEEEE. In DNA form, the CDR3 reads TGTGCCAGCAGCCGGGTTGGGGAGCTGTTTTTT. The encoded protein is CASSRVGELFF.

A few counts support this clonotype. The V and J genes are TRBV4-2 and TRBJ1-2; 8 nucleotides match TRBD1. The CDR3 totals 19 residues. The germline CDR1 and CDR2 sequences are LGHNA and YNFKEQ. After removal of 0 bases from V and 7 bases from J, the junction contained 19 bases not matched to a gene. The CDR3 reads CASSQDIGGFGRGLSGYTF. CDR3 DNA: TGTGCCAGCAGCCAAGATATTGGGGGGTTCGGCAGGGGGCTTTCTGGCTACACCTTC.

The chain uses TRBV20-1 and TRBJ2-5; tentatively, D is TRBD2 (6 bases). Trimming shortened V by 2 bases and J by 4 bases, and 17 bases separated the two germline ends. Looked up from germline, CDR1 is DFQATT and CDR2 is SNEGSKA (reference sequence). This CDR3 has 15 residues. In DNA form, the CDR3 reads TGCAGTGCTAGACGACCGGGAGTAATAGGAGAGACCCAGTACTTC. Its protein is CSARRPGVIGETQYF.

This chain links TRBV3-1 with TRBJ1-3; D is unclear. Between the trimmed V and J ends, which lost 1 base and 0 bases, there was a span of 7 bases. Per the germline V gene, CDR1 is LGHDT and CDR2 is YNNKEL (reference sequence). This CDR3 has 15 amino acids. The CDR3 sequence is CASSQGWDSGNTIYF. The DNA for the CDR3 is TGTGCCAGCAGCCAAGGGTGGGACTCTGGAAACACCATATATTTT.

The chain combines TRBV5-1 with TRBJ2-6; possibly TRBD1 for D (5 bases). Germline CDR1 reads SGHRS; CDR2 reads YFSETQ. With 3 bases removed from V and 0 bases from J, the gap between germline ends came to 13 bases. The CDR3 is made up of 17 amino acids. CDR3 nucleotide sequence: TGCGCCAGCAGCTCGACAGATCCCTACTCTGGGGCCAACGTCCTGACTTTC. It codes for CASSSTDPYSGANVLTF.

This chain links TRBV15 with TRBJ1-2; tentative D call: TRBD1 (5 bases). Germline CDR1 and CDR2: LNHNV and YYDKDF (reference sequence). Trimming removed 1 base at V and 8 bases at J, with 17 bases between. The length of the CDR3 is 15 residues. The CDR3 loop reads CATSRVPAGSEGYTF. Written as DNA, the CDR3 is TGTGCCACCAGCAGAGTTCCGGCAGGGTCGGAAGGCTACACCTTC.